This T cell receptor beta chain came from a study of blood T cell repertoires in COVID-19 (dated by TCRdb to the early 2020s). Concerning the study at large: Samples from collaborators originated in the United States, Italy and Spain and spanned both the acute and convalescent phases of COVID-19. The material from the prospective study consisted of cDNA or gDNA derived from T cells, B-cell-depleted T cells, or PBMCs. Subjects who had been exposed to COVID-19, were actively infected with it, or had recovered from it provided the deeply sampled blood TCRbeta repertoires that made up the dataset. The repertoires were made available in a free public database intended to serve as a resource for research on the immune response to SARS-CoV-2. Samples were obtained from the ongoing ImmuneRACE study (first 160 participants) and from over a thousand subjects provided by 6 global collaborators. Sample metadata almost always included a de-identified subject ID, COVID-19 status, age in years and sex. Where available, HLA class I and class II types were taken from metadata supplied by the sample provider and were not determined by assay-based typing.

The CDR3 holds 16 amino acids from the cysteine to the phenylalanine. Solely the CDR3 DNA is kept, with 48 bases framed from the first base. The germline V gene encodes CDR1 SGHTA and CDR2 FQGNSA. At the junction V is shortened by 1 base and J by 5 bases, with 14 bases in between. The full study reports these points: The amount of clinical and demographic metadata varied by source and participant and was provided uncurated.

TCRbeta CDR3 regions were amplified from genomic DNA using the immunoSEQ Assay, a bias-controlled multiplex PCR. In the paper's pipeline: Nucleated cell counts per sample were estimated from amplification of reference gene primers within the assay. To quantify the absolute abundance of each unique TCRbeta CDR3 rearrangement, sequence reads were collapsed and filtered. Productive Simpson clonality was computed per sample as the square root of Simpson's diversity index over productive rearrangements. Entries here come from immuneACCESS through TCRdb and include only in-frame sequences with V and J called. Some clones fail to appear in such tables; in the studies checked, an unresolved V gene covers under half of the shortfall, and the cause of the remainder is unknown. V, J and clone size were drawn from that table, and D and trimming were deduced from the DNA. Within this sample are 220,000 or so clones, with about 80% of them counted one time only. Approximately 2.5% of the sample rests with the top ten.

As concerns this clone: Which antigen it targets is not known. No per-base quality is available; no much larger clone lies one base away.

Collaborating institutions collected whole blood in K2EDTA tubes following their own protocols. For TCRbeta analysis, collaborators shipped samples in one of three forms: frozen whole blood, isolated PBMCs, or DNA extracted from either of those sample types. The sequenced sample was peripheral blood. This clonotype originated in an older woman with acute or convalescent COVID-19. The chain is encoded by TRBV7-2 joined to TRBJ2-2; matching of 5 bases hints at TRBD1 as the D gene. CDR3 region: CASSLVVGLGTGELFF. The DNA sequence is given as TGTGCCAGCAGCTTAGTTGTGGGGCTCGGAACCGGGGAGCTGTTTTTT.